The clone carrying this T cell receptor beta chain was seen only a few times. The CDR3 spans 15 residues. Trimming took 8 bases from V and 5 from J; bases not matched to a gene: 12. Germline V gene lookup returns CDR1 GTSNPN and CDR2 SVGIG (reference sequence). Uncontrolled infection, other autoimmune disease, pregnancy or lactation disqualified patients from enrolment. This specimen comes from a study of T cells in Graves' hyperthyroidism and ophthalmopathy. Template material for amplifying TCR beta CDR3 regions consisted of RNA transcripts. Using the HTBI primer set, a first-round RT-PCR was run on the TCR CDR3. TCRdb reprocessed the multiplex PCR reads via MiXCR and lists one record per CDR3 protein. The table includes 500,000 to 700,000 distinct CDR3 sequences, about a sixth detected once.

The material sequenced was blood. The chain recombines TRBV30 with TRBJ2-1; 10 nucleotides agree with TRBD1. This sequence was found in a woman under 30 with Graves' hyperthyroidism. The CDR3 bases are TGTGCCAGGACCTACGGGACAGGGGATCACAATGAGCAGTTCTTC. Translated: CARTYGTGDHNEQFF.